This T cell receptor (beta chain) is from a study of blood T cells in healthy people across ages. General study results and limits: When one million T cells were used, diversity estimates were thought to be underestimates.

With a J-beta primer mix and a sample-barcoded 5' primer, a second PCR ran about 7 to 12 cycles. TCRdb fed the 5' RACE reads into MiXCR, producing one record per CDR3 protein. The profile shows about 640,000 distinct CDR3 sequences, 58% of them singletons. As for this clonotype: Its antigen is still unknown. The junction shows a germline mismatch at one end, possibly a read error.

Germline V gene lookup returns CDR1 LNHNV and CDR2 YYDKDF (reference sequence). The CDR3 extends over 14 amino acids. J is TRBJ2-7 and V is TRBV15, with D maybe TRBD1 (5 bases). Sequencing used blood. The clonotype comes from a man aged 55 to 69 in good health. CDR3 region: CATNRDVQAYEQYF. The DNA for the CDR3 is TGTGCCACCAACAGAGATGTACAGGCCTACGAGCAGTACTTC. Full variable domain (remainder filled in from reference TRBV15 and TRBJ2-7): DAMVIQNPRYQVTQFGKPVTLSCSQTLNHNVMYWYQQKSSQAPKLLFHYYDKDFNNEADTPDNFQSRRPNTSFCFLDIRSPGLGDTAMYLCATNRDVQAYEQYFGPGTRLTVT.